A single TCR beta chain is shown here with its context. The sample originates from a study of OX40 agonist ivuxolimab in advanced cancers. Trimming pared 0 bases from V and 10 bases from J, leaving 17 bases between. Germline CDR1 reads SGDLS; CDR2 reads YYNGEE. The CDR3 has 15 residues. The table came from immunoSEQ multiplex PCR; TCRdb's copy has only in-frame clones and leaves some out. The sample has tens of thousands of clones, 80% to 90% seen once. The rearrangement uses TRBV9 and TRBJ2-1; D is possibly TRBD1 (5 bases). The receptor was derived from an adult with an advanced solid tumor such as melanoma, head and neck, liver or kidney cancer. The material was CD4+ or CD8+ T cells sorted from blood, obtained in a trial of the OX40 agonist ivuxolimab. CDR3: CASSVAGPASREQFF. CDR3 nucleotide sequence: TGTGCCAGCAGCGTAGCAGGGCCTGCCTCACGCGAGCAGTTCTTC.